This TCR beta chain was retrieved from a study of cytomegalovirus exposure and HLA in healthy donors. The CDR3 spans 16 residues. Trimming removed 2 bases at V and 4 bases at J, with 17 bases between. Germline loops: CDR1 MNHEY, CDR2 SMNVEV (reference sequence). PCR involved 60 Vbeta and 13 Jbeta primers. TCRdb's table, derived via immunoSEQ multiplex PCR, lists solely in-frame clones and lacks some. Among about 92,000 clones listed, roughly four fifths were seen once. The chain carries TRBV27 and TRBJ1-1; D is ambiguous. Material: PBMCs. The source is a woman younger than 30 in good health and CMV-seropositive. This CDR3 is CASSLDLPGYATEAFF. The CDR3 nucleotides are TGTGCCAGCAGTTTAGATCTGCCAGGTTATGCCACTGAAGCTTTCTTT.